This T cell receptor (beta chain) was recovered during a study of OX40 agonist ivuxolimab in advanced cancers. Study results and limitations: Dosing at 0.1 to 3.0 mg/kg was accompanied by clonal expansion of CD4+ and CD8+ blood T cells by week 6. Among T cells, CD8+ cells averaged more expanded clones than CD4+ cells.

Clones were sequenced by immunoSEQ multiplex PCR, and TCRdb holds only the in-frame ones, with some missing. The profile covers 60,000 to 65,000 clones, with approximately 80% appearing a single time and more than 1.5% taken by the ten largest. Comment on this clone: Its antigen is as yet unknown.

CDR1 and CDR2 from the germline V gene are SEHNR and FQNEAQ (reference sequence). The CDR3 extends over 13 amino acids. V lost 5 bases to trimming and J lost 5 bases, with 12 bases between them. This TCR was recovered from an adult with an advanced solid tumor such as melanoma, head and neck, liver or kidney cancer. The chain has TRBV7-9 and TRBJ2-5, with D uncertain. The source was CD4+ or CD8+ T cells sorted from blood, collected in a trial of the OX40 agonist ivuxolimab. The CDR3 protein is CASSPNSAETQYF. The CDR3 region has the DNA TGTGCCAGCAGCCCAAACAGTGCCGAGACCCAGTACTTC.